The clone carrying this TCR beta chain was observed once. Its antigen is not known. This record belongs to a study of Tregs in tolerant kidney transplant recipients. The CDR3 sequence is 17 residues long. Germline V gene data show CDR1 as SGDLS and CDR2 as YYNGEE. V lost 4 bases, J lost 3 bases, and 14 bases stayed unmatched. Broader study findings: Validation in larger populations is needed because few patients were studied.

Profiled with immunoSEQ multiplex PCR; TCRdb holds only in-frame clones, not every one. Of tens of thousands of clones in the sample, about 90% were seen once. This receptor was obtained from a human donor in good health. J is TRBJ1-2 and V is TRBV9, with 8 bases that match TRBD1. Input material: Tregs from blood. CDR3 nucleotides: TGTGCCAGCAGCTCAACGAGGGGTTGGGGACAGGACTATGGCTACACCTTC. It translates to CASSSTRGWGQDYGYTF.